Included here is one T cell receptor (beta chain) sequence, with context. The CDR3 spans 15 residues. Trimming shortened V by 5 bases and J by 2 bases, and 13 bases separated the two germline ends. The germline V gene encodes CDR1 MNHEY and CDR2 SVGAGI. This record comes from a study of T cell responses to AZD1222 COVID-19 vaccine. Assay used: immunoSEQ multiplex PCR; TCRdb lists only in-frame clones, some missing. This table has about 84,000 clones, 80% to 90% appearing once. The receptor comes from an adult who received the AZD1222 COVID-19 vaccine. The rearrangement uses TRBV6-5 and TRBJ1-5, with D possibly TRBD1 on 5 matching bases. The source was peripheral blood, collected 28 days after the second AZD1222 dose. The CDR3 is CASSTDRLRNQPQHF. In DNA form, the CDR3 reads TGTGCCAGCAGTACAGACAGATTACGCAATCAGCCCCAGCATTTT.